The rows below give T cell receptor beta chains drawn from one sample of a study of response to subunit inactivated influenza vaccine. TCRdb re-called the RT-PCR reads through MiXCR, storing one row per CDR3 protein. This sample yields about 800,000 distinct CDR3 sequences, of which less than 25% are seen a single time; about a tenth belongs to the top ten. The starting material was PBMCs from blood, obtained 5 days after vaccination. The receptors derive from a man between 50 and 59 years old who received an inactivated influenza vaccine. Each CDR3 is given with its conserved first and last residue. A D gene is named only where the DNA matches it firmly. Not every row has a clone size; where given, it reads once, few, many or a size class.

j_gene	v_gene	d_gene	abundance	len	CDR3nt	CDR3aa
TRBJ2-5	TRBV4-3	-	-	14	TGCGCCAGCAGCCAAGATAGCGGAACGAAGACCCAGTACTTC	CASSQDSGTKTQYF
TRBJ2-3	TRBV7-9	-	-	17	TGTGCCAGCAGCTCCTTAAGGTCTAGAAGGATGACAGATACGCAGTATTTT	CASSSLRSRRMTDTQYF
TRBJ1-1	TRBV6-1	-	-	14	TGTGCCAGCACTCAAGGGGAAACGAACACTGAAGCTTTCTTT	CASTQGETNTEAFF
TRBJ2-5	TRBV7-2	-	few	15	TGTGCCAGCAGCTTAGATCGGTCTAGCTGGGAGACCCAGTACTTC	CASSLDRSSWETQYF
TRBJ1-1	TRBV7-9	-	few	11	TGTGCCAGCAGCGCGGCCCGTGAAGCTTTCTTT	CASSAAREAFF
TRBJ2-4	TRBV15	TRBD2	-	20	TGTGCCACCAGAAATGAGATTGCTACTGGCGGGGGGATGTCCAAAAACATTCAGTACTTC	CATRNEIATGGGMSKNIQYF
TRBJ1-2	TRBV6-1	-	few	15	TGTGCCAGCAGTGACCGGGTCGACAGCGACTATGGCTACACCTTC	CASSDRVDSDYGYTF
TRBJ2-1	TRBV2	-	-	13	TGTGCCAGCAGTGATGGACTACTCAATGAGCAGTTCTTC	CASSDGLLNEQFF
TRBJ2-7	TRBV28	TRBD2	-	15	TGTGCCAGCAGTTCACCGGGACTAGCGGAATACGAGCAGTACTTC	CASSSPGLAEYEQYF
TRBJ2-5	TRBV18	-	-	14	TGTGCCAGCTCACCACAAATGTTCCGAGAGACCCAGTACTTC	CASSPQMFRETQYF
TRBJ2-5	TRBV7-2	-	-	11	TGTGCCAGCAGCGCATTTGAGACCCAGTACTTC	CASSAFETQYF
TRBJ1-3	TRBV2	-	-	15	TGTGCCAGCAGGCCCGCCAGGGGCTCTGGAAACACCATATATTTT	CASRPARGSGNTIYF
TRBJ1-1	TRBV7-2	TRBD1	-	14	TGTGCCAGCAGCCAGGGGGCGGCGAACACTGAAGCTTTCTTT	CASSQGAANTEAFF
TRBJ1-1	TRBV24-1	-	-	13	TGTGCCACCAGTGTGGGGGAAGGGACTGAAGCTTTCTTT	CATSVGEGTEAFF
TRBJ2-2	TRBV7-6	-	-	19	TGTGCCAGCAGCCTGCCAAAAATACCCGGGACGGCGAACACCGGGGAGCTGTTTTTT	CASSLPKIPGTANTGELFF
TRBJ1-1	TRBV6-2/TRBV6-3	-	few	12	TGTGCCAGCGGCCGCCCCAACACTGAAGCTTTCTTT	CASGRPNTEAFF
TRBJ2-2	TRBV7-3	-	-	16	TGTGCCAGCAGCTTACGTTGGGGCGGGGACACCGGGGAGCTGTTTTTT	CASSLRWGGDTGELFF
TRBJ2-1	TRBV27	-	-	15	TGTGCCAGCAGCTCCACTAGTTCGCAAAGTGGGGCGCAGTTCTTC	CASSSTSSQSGAQFF
TRBJ1-5	TRBV7-6	TRBD1	-	15	TGTGCCAGCAGCTTAGCACAGGGGGCTAATCAGCCCCAGCATTTT	CASSLAQGANQPQHF
TRBJ1-3	TRBV5-1	-	few	16	TGCGCCAGCAGCGTCAGGGTCTTAAGCTCTGGAAACACCATATATTTT	CASSVRVLSSGNTIYF
TRBJ2-2	TRBV7-8	-	-	15	TGTGCCAGCAGCCCCTCCGGGGTGAGGACCGGGGAGCTGTTTTTT	CASSPSGVRTGELFF
TRBJ2-3	TRBV9	-	-	14	TGTGCCAGCAGCGTAGTACAGAACACAGATACGCAGTATTTT	CASSVVQNTDTQYF
TRBJ2-3	TRBV7-2	TRBD2	-	15	TGTGCCAGCAGCTTATGGCGGGAGAGGACAGATACGCAGTATTTT	CASSLWRERTDTQYF
TRBJ2-1	TRBV6-6	-	-	12	TGTGCCAGCAGTTGGACGAACCGGGAGCAGTTCTTC	CASSWTNREQFF
TRBJ1-5	TRBV20-1	-	many	15	TGCAGTGCTAGAGATCAGGGGACAATCAGTCAGCCCCAGCATTTT	CSARDQGTISQPQHF
TRBJ2-7	TRBV7-2	TRBD2	few	15	TGTGCCAGCAGCTTACGACTAGCGGGAGGGTACGAGCAGTACTTC	CASSLRLAGGYEQYF